This T cell receptor beta chain was recorded in a study of shared clonotypes between healthy human individuals. Study overall: Each donor contributed plates that comprised three CD4 naive, three CD4 memory, two CD8 naive and one CD8 memory.

This clone was detected only once. Its antigen is unknown. Terminally differentiated effector memory CD45RA+ cells were excluded by CCR7 positive selection of CD45RO-negative cells. Only Caucasian adults living in Nashville, Tennessee made up the donor group. Deep-level running was used for the assay. TCRdb's table, derived via immunoSEQ multiplex PCR, lists solely in-frame clones and lacks some. The repertoire holds approximately 2,200,000 clones, roughly 91% seen once, with roughly 1.8% in the top ten. Germline CDR1 reads SGHDT; CDR2 reads YYEEEE. V was cut by 0 bases and J by 7 bases, with 8 bases left in between. The CDR3 length is 13 residues. Study outcomes and limitations: All-four-donor shared clonotypes had higher generation probabilities than non-shared clonotypes did.

The TCR comes from a man aged 18 to 29 in good health. Some clones in this sample may be carry-over from other donors' samples. Sequenced: naive CD8+ T cells from PBMCs. The chain has TRBV5-6 and TRBJ2-1; no reliable D call. The CDR3 loop is CASSLAGTNEQFF. CDR3 coding DNA: TGTGCCAGCAGCTTGGCTGGCACTAATGAGCAGTTCTTC.